Listed below are T cell receptor beta chains from one sample, sequenced in a study of cytomegalovirus exposure and HLA in healthy donors. TCRdb's table, derived via immunoSEQ multiplex PCR, lists solely in-frame clones and lacks some. The sample lists about 110,000 clones, approximately 82% seen once, with roughly 13% in the top ten. The sequencing input was PBMCs. The receptors shown here come from a man aged 25-45 years in good health and CMV-seropositive. Both conserved end residues are part of each CDR3. A D gene is named only where the DNA matches it firmly. Clone size is stated in some rows and not others, as once, few, many or a class when expanded.

d_call	clone_size	v_call	j_call	cdr3_nt	cdr3_aa
TRBD2	few	TRBV7-2	TRBJ2-7	TGTGCCAGCAGCTTAGTTTCAAGCGGGGGCCTCTACGAGCAGTACTTC	CASSLVSSGGLYEQYF
-	once	TRBV30	TRBJ1-2	TGTGCCTGCCGACGGAGCTATGGCTACACCTTC	CACRRSYGYTF
-	-	TRBV7-9	TRBJ2-1	TGTGCCAGCAGCTTATCGAGACAGATCTACAATGAGCAGTTCTTC	CASSLSRQIYNEQFF
TRBD1	-	TRBV5-4	TRBJ1-4	TGTGCCAGCAGCTTGGAGCCAGGGGGAGAAAAACTGTTTTTT	CASSLEPGGEKLFF
TRBD1	-	TRBV6-5	TRBJ2-7	TGTGCCAGCAGTCCCCAGGGGGCCCCCGTCGCCCGGTACTTC	CASSPQGAPVARYF
-	-	TRBV6-6	TRBJ1-5	TGTGCCAGCTCCCTCGGGGGGGTAGGGCCCCAGCATTTT	CASSLGGVGPQHF
-	once	TRBV6-6	TRBJ1-1	TGTGCCAGCAGTTACCCCCGGGGGGCGGACACTGAAGCTTTCTTT	CASSYPRGADTEAFF
-	-	TRBV4-3	TRBJ2-1	TGCGCCAGCAGCCAAGTTGGGGTCGGGAACAATGAGCAGTTCTTC	CASSQVGVGNNEQFF
-	-	TRBV7-2	TRBJ1-1	TGTGCCAGCAGCCCGCAGACTGAAGCTTTCTTT	CASSPQTEAFF
-	-	TRBV6-5	TRBJ2-2	TGTGCCAGCAGCCCTTCTAGCGCGGGGGAGCTGTTTTTT	CASSPSSAGELFF
-	-	TRBV2	TRBJ2-5	TGTGCCAGCAGTGAATTTGGGCAGGGCCAAGAGACCCAGTACTTC	CASSEFGQGQETQYF
-	-	TRBV6-5	TRBJ1-2	TGTGCCAGCAGTTACTCCCCGGGCTATGGCTACACCTTC	CASSYSPGYGYTF